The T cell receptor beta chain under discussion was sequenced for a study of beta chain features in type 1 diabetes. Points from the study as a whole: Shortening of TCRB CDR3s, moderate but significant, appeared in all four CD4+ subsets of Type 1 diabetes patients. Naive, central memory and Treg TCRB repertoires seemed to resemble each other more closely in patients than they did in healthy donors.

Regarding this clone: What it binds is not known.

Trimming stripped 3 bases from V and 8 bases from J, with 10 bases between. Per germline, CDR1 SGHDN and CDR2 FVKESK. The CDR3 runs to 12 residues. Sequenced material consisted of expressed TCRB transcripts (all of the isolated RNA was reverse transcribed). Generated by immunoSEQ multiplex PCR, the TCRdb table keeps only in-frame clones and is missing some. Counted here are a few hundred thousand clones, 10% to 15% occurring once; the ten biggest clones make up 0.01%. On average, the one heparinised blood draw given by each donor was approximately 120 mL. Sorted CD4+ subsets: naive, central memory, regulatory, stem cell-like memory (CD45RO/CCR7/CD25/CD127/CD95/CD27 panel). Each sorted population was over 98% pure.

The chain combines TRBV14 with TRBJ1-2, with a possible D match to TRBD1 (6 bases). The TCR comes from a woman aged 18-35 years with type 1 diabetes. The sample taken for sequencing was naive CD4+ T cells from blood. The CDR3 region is CASSHRGAGYTF. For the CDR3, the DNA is TGTGCCAGCAGCCATCGGGGGGCGGGCTACACCTTC. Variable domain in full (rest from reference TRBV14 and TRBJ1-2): EAGVTQFPSHSVIEKGQTVTLRCDPISGHDNLYWYRRVMGKEIKFLLHFVKESKQDESGMPNNRFLAERTGGTYSTLKVQPAELEDSGVYFCASSHRGAGYTFGSGTRLTVV.